This is a list of T cell receptor beta chains from one sample in a study of radiotherapy plus CTLA-4 blockade in lung cancer. The assay was immunoSEQ multiplex PCR, and TCRdb's table has in-frame clones only and misses some. Of about 120,000 clones in the sample, around 90% were seen once. Sequenced material: peripheral blood, taken from a patient treated with radiotherapy plus ipilimumab. The origin of the receptors is a human donor with non-small cell lung cancer that progressed on radiotherapy plus ipilimumab. Each CDR3 is given with its conserved first and last residue. D genes are given only for firm matches. A row's size may be missing; if present it is once, few, many or a size class.

D gene,J gene,V gene,clone size,CDR3 protein,CDR3 DNA
-,TRBJ1-3,TRBV5-1,few,CASSLGNSGNTIYF,TGCGCCAGCAGCTTGGGCAACTCTGGAAACACCATATATTTT
TRBD1,TRBJ1-5,TRBV28,-,CASRDLQGFYQPQHF,TGTGCCAGCAGGGACTTACAGGGGTTTTATCAGCCCCAGCATTTT
-,TRBJ2-5,TRBV6-5,-,CASTRISETETQYF,TGTGCCAGCACCCGGATTAGCGAGACAGAGACCCAGTACTTC
-,TRBJ1-1,TRBV5-1,-,CASSLSGVNTEAFF,TGCGCCAGCAGCTTGTCCGGGGTTAACACTGAAGCTTTCTTT
TRBD1,TRBJ1-2,TRBV6-6,-,CASGGDSGYGYTF,TGTGCCAGCGGCGGGGACAGTGGCTATGGCTACACCTTC
-,TRBJ2-7,TRBV11-2,once,CASSLGFRTIYEQYF,TGTGCCAGCAGCTTAGGGTTTAGGACCATATACGAGCAGTACTTC
-,TRBJ1-2,TRBV5-1,-,CASSGTDPTNYGYTF,TGCGCCAGCAGCGGGACGGATCCGACTAACTATGGCTACACCTTC
-,TRBJ1-1,TRBV5-4,-,CASKTTANTEAFF,TGTGCCAGCAAGACGACAGCGAACACTGAAGCTTTCTTT
-,TRBJ2-2,TRBV19,-,CASQPAANTGELFF,TGTGCCAGTCAGCCAGCGGCGAACACCGGGGAGCTGTTTTTT
-,TRBJ1-1,TRBV6-5,-,CASSYPGKDEAFF,TGTGCCAGCAGTTACCCCGGAAAGGATGAAGCTTTCTTT